Sequencing of this T cell receptor (beta chain) was carried out in a study of beta chain features in type 1 diabetes. Study-level background: Patients were similar to healthy donors in age and gender (as well as in cell yields). Regarding the study as a whole: It was possible that PCR favored shorter templates, equally so in patients and controls. Still unanswered here is whether HLA type influences TCRB rearrangement. For Type 1 diabetes patients, all four CD4+ subsets carried TCRB CDR3s that were moderately but significantly shorter.

A remark on this clone: What it recognizes is unknown.

The CDR3 has 16 amino acids. Germline V gene lookup returns CDR1 LGHNT and CDR2 FRNRAP. J gave up 7 bases and V 3 bases, and 6 bases lay outside the gene matches. Expressed TCRB transcripts got sequenced, as all isolated RNA was reverse transcribed. Read counts averaged approximately 3.5 million for samples of naive, central memory and regulatory T cells. Sequenced by immunoSEQ multiplex PCR; TCRdb stores in-frame clones only, minus some. The table includes some 140,000 clones, roughly 10% detected once. The material sequenced was central memory CD4+ T cells from blood. The clonotype originates from a man aged 25-40 years with type 1 diabetes. The chain carries TRBV12-5 and TRBJ2-2; 12 bases agree with TRBD2. This CDR3 is CASGFGLAGIGGELFF. In DNA form, the CDR3 reads TGTGCTAGTGGTTTCGGACTAGCGGGGATCGGCGGGGAGCTGTTTTTT.